A selection of T cell receptor beta chains follows, all from one sample in a study of T cell repertoires in cytomegalovirus infection. TCRdb re-derived calls from the reads in MiXCR, one entry per CDR3 protein. The sample lists 76,000 or so distinct CDR3 sequences; 3% to 4.5% were seen once. The sample was PBMCs. Every receptor here comes from a human donor in good health (CMV status not recorded). Some clones in this sample may be carry-over from other donors' samples. Each CDR3 is given with its conserved first and last residue. Each record gives: clone size, V gene, CDR3 length, J gene, D gene, CDR3 DNA, CDR3 protein. D genes are given only for firm matches. For some rows the clone size is stated as once, few or many, or as a class when expanded; others skip it.

many	TRBV28	15	TRBJ1-3	NA	TGTGCCAGCAGTTCCTCAGGAACCTCTGGAAACACCATATATTTT	CASSSSGTSGNTIYF
many	TRBV28	16	TRBJ2-5	TRBD1	TGTGCCAGCAGTACCGGACAGGGGGTTGGCCAAGAGACCCAGTACTTC	CASSTGQGVGQETQYF
many	TRBV6-1	15	TRBJ1-1	TRBD1	TGTGCCAGCAGCAAAGGGACAGGGACGAACACTGAAGCTTTCTTT	CASSKGTGTNTEAFF
many	TRBV6-1	15	TRBJ1-2	NA	TGTGCCAGCAGTTACGGGGCAGGGGTGACCTATGGCTACACCTTC	CASSYGAGVTYGYTF
many	TRBV7-9	15	TRBJ2-1	TRBD2	TGTGCCAGCAGCTTAGCACTAGCGGTATACAATGAGCAGTTCTTC	CASSLALAVYNEQFF
NA	TRBV7-2	15	TRBJ2-7	NA	TGTGCCAGCAGCACACATACAGGCGCGATCTACGAGCAGTACTTC	CASSTHTGAIYEQYF
many	TRBV25-1	15	TRBJ1-3	NA	TGTGCCAGCAGTTCGCTCGGGGAGGCCAGAAACACCATATATTTT	CASSSLGEARNTIYF
many	TRBV7-7	15	TRBJ2-3	NA	TGTGCCAGCAGCTTAGGCGGGGGCCGGGGAGATACGCAGTATTTT	CASSLGGGRGDTQYF
many	TRBV20-1	15	TRBJ2-2	TRBD1	TGCAGTGCTTACGACAGGGCACCGAACACCGGGGAGCTGTTTTTT	CSAYDRAPNTGELFF
many	TRBV27	16	TRBJ1-1	NA	TGTGCCAGCAGTTTAAGTGAGGGGGATCTCCACACTGAAGCTTTCTTT	CASSLSEGDLHTEAFF
many	TRBV4-3	16	TRBJ2-3	NA	TGCGCCAGCAGCCAAGATTTATGGACCTACACAGATACGCAGTATTTT	CASSQDLWTYTDTQYF
many	TRBV6-1	14	TRBJ2-1	NA	TGTGCCAGCAGTGAAGTTGCGGGGTTCTATGAGCAGTTCTTC	CASSEVAGFYEQFF
many	TRBV18	13	TRBJ1-1	TRBD1	TGTGCCAGCAGCAGACAGGGAAACACTGAAGCTTTCTTT	CASSRQGNTEAFF
many	TRBV7-9	13	TRBJ1-5	NA	TGTGCCAGCAGCTTAGCTCCGAGTCAGCCCCAGCATTTT	CASSLAPSQPQHF
few	TRBV19	14	TRBJ2-7	NA	TGTGCCAGTAGTATTCGCCCTCTGGGTTACGAGCAGTACTTC	CASSIRPLGYEQYF
many	TRBV18	15	TRBJ1-5	NA	TGTGCCAGCTCACCCCGAGCGGGAAGGGATCAGCCCCAGCATTTT	CASSPRAGRDQPQHF
many	TRBV12-3/TRBV12-4	11	TRBJ1-2	TRBD1	TGTGAGGGACAGCCCTTCTATGGCTACACCTTC	CEGQPFYGYTF
many	TRBV5-1	13	TRBJ2-1	NA	TGCGCCAGCAGCTTTCATACAAACAATGAGCAGTTCTTC	CASSFHTNNEQFF
many	TRBV19	13	TRBJ1-5	NA	TGTGCCAGTAGTAACGCGGCGGATCAGCCCCAGCATTTT	CASSNAADQPQHF
many	TRBV28	14	TRBJ1-1	NA	TGTGCCACCGCAGGAATGGGTATGAACACTGAAGCTTTCTTT	CATAGMGMNTEAFF
many	TRBV7-6	13	TRBJ2-7	TRBD1	TGTGCCAGCAGCTCCACAGGGGGCTACGAGCAGTACTTC	CASSSTGGYEQYF
many	TRBV12-3/TRBV12-4	13	TRBJ2-3	NA	TGTGCCACCCATTTGGGGGCCGGGGATACGCAGTATTTT	CATHLGAGDTQYF
many	TRBV7-2	15	TRBJ2-1	TRBD2	TGTGCCAGCAGCCGGACGGGACTAGCCGGCAATGAGCAGTTCTTC	CASSRTGLAGNEQFF
many	TRBV12-3/TRBV12-4	14	TRBJ1-1	NA	TGTGCCAGCAGTTTCTGGGAGATGAACACTGAAGCTTTCTTT	CASSFWEMNTEAFF
many	TRBV5-4	17	TRBJ2-7	NA	TGTGCCAGCAGCTTGAGTCGTCGAGGACTGAACTCCTACGAGCAGTACTTC	CASSLSRRGLNSYEQYF
many	TRBV10-3	14	TRBJ1-1	NA	TGTGCCATCAGTGACCCCGAGGGGGACACTGAAGCTTTCTTT	CAISDPEGDTEAFF
medium-sized	TRBV7-2	12	TRBJ1-1	NA	TGTGCCAGCAGCTTATCCAATACCGAAGCTTTCTTT	CASSLSNTEAFF
many	TRBV7-2	15	TRBJ2-7	TRBD1	TGTGCCAGCAGCCCTCGGACAGGGGGAGCCTACGAGCAGTACTTC	CASSPRTGGAYEQYF
many	TRBV7-3	13	TRBJ2-3	NA	TGTGCCAGCAGCTTGATCCCACGCGATACGCAGTATTTT	CASSLIPRDTQYF
many	TRBV27	14	TRBJ1-2	NA	TGTGCCAGCTCCGAGAGAGACGGACTTGGAGGCTACACCTTC	CASSERDGLGGYTF
many	TRBV27	14	TRBJ2-7	NA	TGTGCCGTAACGTCCCCAGGACCTACCTACGAGCAGTACTTC	CAVTSPGPTYEQYF
many	TRBV5-5	16	TRBJ2-1	TRBD2	TGTGTCAGCAGCTTGGATAGCGGGGGGGCTAACGATGAGCAGTTCTTC	CVSSLDSGGANDEQFF
many	TRBV6-2/TRBV6-3	13	TRBJ1-1	NA	TGTGCCAGCAGCGTGATCCAGACAACTGAAGCTTTCTTT	CASSVIQTTEAFF
once	TRBV11-1	12	TRBJ2-1	NA	TGTGCCAGCAGCTCAGGTGTAAATGAGCAGTTCTTC	CASSSGVNEQFF
many	TRBV20-1	15	TRBJ1-5	NA	TGCAGTGCTAGAGTTGTCATCGGAAGCAATCAGCCCCAGCATTTT	CSARVVIGSNQPQHF
few	TRBV6-6	17	TRBJ2-7	TRBD1	TGTGCCAGCAGCCGTCGACAGGGGGCTACCGTGACCTACGAGCAGTACTTC	CASSRRQGATVTYEQYF
many	TRBV7-3	13	TRBJ1-2	TRBD1	TGTGCCAGCAGCGCGACAGGGTCGGAGGGCTACACCTTC	CASSATGSEGYTF
many	TRBV20-1	15	TRBJ1-1	NA	TGCAGTGCTAGTCACCTTACTCGGGGGGGGACTGAAGCTTTCTTT	CSASHLTRGGTEAFF
many	TRBV7-6	15	TRBJ1-5	NA	TGTGCCAGCAGCTTAGCGCCCGGGAGCAATCAGCCCCAGCATTTT	CASSLAPGSNQPQHF